The 30 T cell receptor beta chains given below trace back to one sample, sequenced in a study of quantifying T cell responses using KT2 cells. Study information: RNA was reverse transcribed with TCR alpha and beta constant-region primers.

Each cDNA got a UMI-containing oligo ligated at its 3' end. First-round PCR used about 4 cycles and beta primers RC1.1 and RC1.2 covering TRBC1 and TRBC2. TCRdb reanalysed the UMI-ligation and nested PCR reads using MiXCR and keeps one entry per CDR3 protein. This table has 40,000 to 60,000 distinct CDR3 sequences, 11% appearing once. Input material: PBMCs spiked with cells of the T cell clone KT2. The receptors come from a human donor.

This clonotype has a handful of counts. The CDR3 DNA reads TGTGCCAGCAGCTTAGAGGTCTCCTACGAGCAGTACTTC. It yields the protein CASSLEVSYEQYF. The chain employs TRBV7-8 and TRBJ2-7, with D unclear. CDR3 length equals 13 residues. V lost 1 base and J 0 bases, leaving 4 bases between the germline ends. Germline assignment: CDR1 SGHVS and CDR2 FQNEAQ.

This clonotype showed up many times. The CDR3 reads CASRPLASSGNTIYF. The CDR3 bases are TGTGCCAGTAGGCCACTGGCGAGCTCTGGAAACACCATATATTTT. The genes are TRBV19 and TRBJ1-3, with no clear D. Trimming shortened V by 6 bases and J by 0 bases, and 12 bases separated the two germline ends. Germline assignment: CDR1 LNHDA and CDR2 SQIVND (reference sequence). The length of the CDR3 is 15 residues.

The chain carries TRBV28 and TRBJ1-1; TRBD1 might be the D (5 bases). The CDR3 is 13 residues long. V dropped 10 bases and J dropped 5 bases, with 17 bases sitting between them. Germline-derived CDR1 and CDR2 are MDHEN and SYDVKM. The CDR3 region has the DNA TGTGCCATCAAACCCGGGGGATGGACTGAAGCTTTCTTT. It encodes CAIKPGGWTEAFF.

The chain carries TRBV2 and TRBJ2-3, with 7 bases lining up with TRBD2. The CDR3 runs to 15 residues. Germline V lookup: CDR1 SNHLY, CDR2 FYNNEI. Trimming cost V 6 bases and J 2 bases; bases outside gene matches: 8. DNA for the CDR3: TGTGCCAGCAGGGAATTAGCGGGTTTCACAGATACGCAGTATTTT. This encodes CASRELAGFTDTQYF. Looking up the rest from reference TRBV2 and TRBJ2-3 gives the full variable domain: EPEVTQTPSHQVTQMGQEVILRCVPISNHLYFYWYRQILGQKVEFLVSFYNNEISEKSEIFDDQFSVERPDGSNFTLKIRSTKLEDSAMYFCASRELAGFTDTQYFGPGTRLTVL.

V gene TRBV4-1 combines with J gene TRBJ2-7, with TRBD2 matching over 7 bases. V lost 4 bases to trimming and J lost 2 bases; unmatched junction nucleotides: 8. The CDR3 is 15 amino acids. Germline V gene lookup returns CDR1 MGHRA and CDR2 YSYEKL. CDR3 amino acids: CASSPPTAGTYEQYF. CDR3 in DNA: TGCGCCAGCAGCCCACCCACAGCGGGAACCTACGAGCAGTACTTC.

The chain carries TRBV10-1 and TRBJ1-2; TRBD1 agrees at 7 bases. Germline V gene lookup returns CDR1 WNHNN and CDR2 SYGVQD (reference sequence). V was pared by 6 bases and J by 3 bases, with 4 bases of the junction left unmatched. The CDR3 consists of 13 residues. The CDR3 DNA reads as TGCGCCAGCAGGACAGGGTTGGACTATGGCTACACCTTC. Its translation is CASRTGLDYGYTF.

The rearrangement uses TRBV14 and TRBJ2-4; no definite D call. Germline V gene lookup returns CDR1 SGHDN and CDR2 FVKESK. The CDR3 has 16 residues. Trimming pared 5 bases from V and 4 bases from J, leaving 18 bases between. CDR3 bases: TGTGCCAGCAGCTCCAGCCATGGACCGTTAAAAAACATTCAGTACTTC. This sequence encodes CASSSSHGPLKNIQYF.

This chain connects TRBV19 to TRBJ1-5; D is unclear. Germline lookup yields CDR1 LNHDA and CDR2 SQIVND (reference sequence). The CDR3 has 16 residues. V was trimmed by 5 bases and J by 0 bases, leaving 14 bases between them. The CDR3 sequence: CASSWRLADSNQPQHF. The CDR3 DNA reads as TGTGCCAGTAGTTGGAGGTTGGCGGATAGCAATCAGCCCCAGCATTTT.

The gene calls are TRBV4-2 and TRBJ2-2; the match to TRBD1 covers 8 bases. J was trimmed by 3 bases and V by 2 bases; bases with no gene match: 11. The germline CDR1 and CDR2 sequences are LGHNA and YNFKEQ. CDR3 length: 18 residues. The CDR3 nucleotides read TGTGCCAGCAGCCAAAAAGGGGGCAGGGGGCGGGACACCGGGGAGCTGTTTTTT. Its protein product is CASSQKGGRGRDTGELFF.

This chain uses TRBV29-1 with TRBJ1-2; TRBD1 matches 9 bases. This CDR3 spans 15 amino acids. The V segment lost 6 bases and the J segment 3 bases; nucleotides outside the gene matches: 11. Germline values: CDR1 SQVTM, CDR2 ANQGSEA. The CDR3: CSVTDNRTGDYGYTF. The DNA for the CDR3 is TGCAGCGTCACGGATAACAGGACAGGGGACTATGGCTACACCTTC.

CDR3 sequence (DNA): TGCGCCAGCAGCTTATCCCAGGGACAGGGAGGTGAAAAACTGTTTTTT. It is translated as CASSLSQGQGGEKLFF. V is TRBV5-1 and J is TRBJ1-4; 9 nucleotides align to TRBD1. CDR3 length: 16 amino acids. Germline V CDR1 and CDR2: SGHRS, YFSETQ. J gave up 7 bases and V 2 bases, and 9 bases lay outside the gene matches.

The rearrangement joins TRBV5-1 to TRBJ2-7, with 8 positions matching TRBD2. The trim removed 0 bases at V and 3 bases at J, leaving 5 bases unmatched. Germline CDR1 and CDR2: SGHRS and YFSETQ. This CDR3 has 15 amino acids. Here the CDR3 reads CASSLVSGVDYEQYF. In DNA form, the CDR3 reads TGCGCCAGCAGCTTGGTTAGCGGGGTGGACTACGAGCAGTACTTC.

The V and J genes are TRBV15 and TRBJ1-1, with D tentatively TRBD1 (5 bases). Germline V gene sequence: CDR1 LNHNV, CDR2 YYDKDF (reference sequence). V lost 4 bases to trimming and J lost 7 bases, with 19 bases between them. The CDR3 is 15 residues long. The CDR3 DNA follows: TGTGCCACCAGCAATCCCGCGACGGGGGGATTTGAAGCTTTCTTT. It translates to CATSNPATGGFEAFF.

The V gene is TRBV7-2, the J gene TRBJ2-3; 8 bases agree with TRBD1. The ends lost 3 bases at V and 7 bases at J; junction bases unmatched: 6. The CDR3 extends over 14 amino acids. Germline CDR1 and CDR2: SGHTA and FQGNSA. In nucleotides, the CDR3 is TGTGCCAGCAGCTTTGACAGGGGCAAATATACGCAGTATTTT. Protein sequence: CASSFDRGKYTQYF. The whole variable domain, filled in from reference TRBV7-2 and TRBJ2-3, reads GAGVSQSPSNKVTEKGKDVELRCDPISGHTALYWYRQSLGQGLEFLIYFQGNSAPDKSGLPSDRFSAERTGGSVSTLTIQRTQQEDSAVYLCASSFDRGKYTQYFGPGTRLTVL.

This clonotype was observed a few times. The rearrangement joins TRBV27 to TRBJ1-4; 7 nucleotides line up with TRBD1. Germline V gives CDR1 MNHEY, CDR2 SMNVEV (reference sequence). The CDR3 sequence is 14 residues long. V lost 2 bases, J lost 8 bases, and 5 bases stayed unmatched. The CDR3 here is CASSLDRVGEKLFF. The CDR3 nucleotides read TGTGCCAGCAGTTTAGACAGGGTCGGAGAAAAACTGTTTTTT.

With regard to this clonotype: Being one base from a much bigger clone, this may be a read error. CDR3: CASPARSYGAYNEQFF. Written as DNA, the CDR3 is TGTGCCAGCCCCGCCCGCAGCTATGGTGCCTACAATGAGCAGTTCTTC. The rearrangement uses TRBV7-9 and TRBJ2-1; D unclear. Germline V gene sequence: CDR1 SEHNR, CDR2 FQNEAQ (reference sequence). The CDR3 has 16 amino acids. The germline V and J ends were trimmed by 8 bases and 2 bases, with 19 bases remaining between them.

This rearrangement joins TRBV20-1 to TRBJ2-1; no definite D call. CDR3 length: 9 amino acids. The germline V and J ends were trimmed by 4 bases and 10 bases, with 5 bases remaining between them. The germline V gene has CDR1 DFQATT and CDR2 SNEGSKA (reference sequence). CDR3 in amino acids: CSAILEQFF. CDR3 DNA sequence: TGCAGTGCTATATTGGAGCAGTTCTTC.

Only a few counts were recorded for this clonotype. The rearrangement links TRBV6-5 to TRBJ2-5; D is possibly TRBD2 (5 bases). Germline CDR1 and CDR2: MNHEY and SVGAGI. V lost 2 bases and J 5 bases, leaving 18 bases between the germline ends. The CDR3 contains 16 residues. Written as DNA, the CDR3 is TGTGCCAGCAGTTACCGGACTTACAGCTCTGGGGAGACCCAGTACTTC. This encodes CASSYRTYSSGETQYF.

The rearrangement joins TRBV11-2 to TRBJ2-4; TRBD1 might be the D (5 bases). V gave up 0 bases and J gave up 7 bases, with 7 bases separating them. The CDR3 contains 13 residues. CDR1 SGHAT and CDR2 FQNNGV come from the germline V gene. CDR3 in amino acids: CASSLEAGNIQYF. CDR3 DNA sequence: TGTGCCAGCAGCTTAGAGGCAGGGAACATTCAGTACTTC.

Many counts were recorded for this clonotype. The chain joins TRBV30 to TRBJ2-1, with no clear D. CDR1 GTSNPN and CDR2 SVGIG come from the germline V gene (reference sequence). Trimming removed 2 bases at V and 7 bases at J, with 6 bases between. The CDR3 is made up of 11 amino acids. DNA for the CDR3: TGTGCCTGGAGTATGTCGAATGAGCAGTTCTTC. Translated: CAWSMSNEQFF.

This clonotype was seen at least ten times. The chain employs TRBV27 and TRBJ2-3, with a tentative D call TRBD2 (6 bases). Trimming took off 3 bases at V and 5 bases at J, with 12 bases between the two ends. This CDR3 region has 14 residues. Germline V CDR1 and CDR2: MNHEY, SMNVEV (reference sequence). The CDR3 loop reads CASSFFGGGDTQYF. In DNA, the CDR3 is TGTGCCAGCAGTTTTTTCGGGGGTGGAGATACGCAGTATTTT.

This clonotype showed up just a few times. V is TRBV12-3 or TRBV12-4 and J is TRBJ1-1; D remains ambiguous. CDR3 length equals 14 residues. The V end was cut by 6 bases, the J end by 0 bases, with 11 bases between. The CDR3 is CASSSSTVNTEAFF. The DNA for the CDR3 is TGTGCCAGCAGCTCAAGTACAGTGAACACTGAAGCTTTCTTT.

This chain connects TRBV7-2 to TRBJ2-7, with D tentatively TRBD1 (5 bases). Germline lookup yields CDR1 SGHTA and CDR2 FQGNSA. Trimming removed 8 bases at V and 5 bases at J, with 16 bases between. This CDR3 comprises 13 residues. The CDR3 here is CASGRQRTNEQYF. DNA for the CDR3: TGTGCCAGCGGACGACAGAGGACGAACGAGCAGTACTTC.

This clonotype was found a few times. The chain joins TRBV29-1 to TRBJ2-4, with D perhaps TRBD1 (6 bases). The CDR3 sequence is 12 residues long. V lost 6 bases and J 3 bases, leaving 9 bases between the germline ends. Per the germline V gene, CDR1 is SQVTM and CDR2 is ANQGSEA. The CDR3 loop is CSVGQSKNIQYF. In DNA form, the CDR3 reads TGCAGCGTAGGACAGAGCAAAAACATTCAGTACTTC. The full variable domain, rest sourced from reference TRBV29-1 and TRBJ2-4, is SAVISQKPSRDICQRGTSLTIQCQVDSQVTMMFWYRQQPGQSLTLIATANQGSEATYESGFVIDKFPISRPNLTFSTLTVSNMSPEDSSIYLCSVGQSKNIQYFGAGTRLSVL.

This clonotype was counted only a few times. The chain uses TRBV20-1 and TRBJ1-6; D is uncertain. Per germline, CDR1 DFQATT and CDR2 SNEGSKA (reference sequence). V gave up 2 bases and J gave up 7 bases, with 12 bases separating them. The CDR3 length is 14 residues. The CDR3, as DNA: TGCAGTGCTAGACCCCCTGACCTCAATTCACCCCTCCACTTT. This translates into CSARPPDLNSPLHF.

The chain combines TRBV7-9 with TRBJ1-5, with D unclear. The V end lost 1 base, the J end lost 7 bases, and 5 bases lay between the germline ends. The CDR3 spans 12 residues. The germline V gene has CDR1 SEHNR and CDR2 FQNEAQ (reference sequence). CDR3 in amino acids: CASSLGAQPQHF. CDR3 sequence (DNA): TGTGCCAGCAGCTTAGGGGCCCAGCCCCAGCATTTT.

The chain has TRBV11-3 and TRBJ2-1; the match to TRBD2 covers 11 bases. CDR1 SGHNT and CDR2 YENEEA come from the germline V gene. Unmatched junction bases numbered 12, after V lost 0 bases and J lost 14 bases. The CDR3 loop spans 16 amino acids. The CDR3 nucleotides read TGTGCCAGCAGCTTAGATTCGCCACTAGCGGGGGCTACCAAGTTCTTC. Translating gives CASSLDSPLAGATKFF.

The sample holds a few counts of this clonotype. The J gene is TRBJ2-3, the V gene TRBV20-1; D possibly corresponds to TRBD1 (5 bases). V lost 7 bases and J 4 bases, leaving 12 bases between the germline ends. This CDR3 is 12 amino acids long. Looked up from germline, CDR1 is DFQATT and CDR2 is SNEGSKA (reference sequence). DNA of the CDR3: TGCAGTGTGGGAAGGGGCTCAGATACGCAGTATTTT. Protein: CSVGRGSDTQYF.

This clonotype was seen a handful of times. The chain has TRBV7-2 and TRBJ2-2; TRBD1 matches at 12 bases. The CDR3 runs to 16 residues. Trimming cost V 1 base and J 5 bases; bases outside gene matches: 2. Germline lookup yields CDR1 SGHTA and CDR2 FQGNSA. The CDR3 nucleotides read TGTGCCAGCAGCTTAGGGGGACAGGGGGCTACCGGGGAGCTGTTTTTT. Its translation: CASSLGGQGATGELFF. Drawing the rest from reference TRBV7-2 and TRBJ2-2, the complete variable domain is GAGVSQSPSNKVTEKGKDVELRCDPISGHTALYWYRQSLGQGLEFLIYFQGNSAPDKSGLPSDRFSAERTGGSVSTLTIQRTQQEDSAVYLCASSLGGQGATGELFFGEGSRLTVL.

This clonotype was seen a handful of times. The chain uses TRBV12-3 or TRBV12-4 and TRBJ1-1; unclear D gene. V was shortened by 1 base and J by 4 bases, with 10 bases between the two germline ends. The CDR3 is 14 amino acids. The DNA for the CDR3 is TGTGCCAGCAGTTTAGATTCCGGACCCACTGAAGCTTTCTTT. This encodes CASSLDSGPTEAFF.